These T cell receptor beta chains were read from a single sample in a study of cytomegalovirus exposure and HLA in healthy donors. Generated by immunoSEQ multiplex PCR, the TCRdb table keeps only in-frame clones and is missing some. The table has some 160,000 clones, roughly 92% seen once. The sequencing input was PBMCs. These receptor sequences come from a man between 18 and 35 years old in good health and CMV-seronegative. CDR3s include the opening cysteine and the closing phenylalanine or tryptophan. D genes are given only for firm matches. The size entry is marked missing in some rows and otherwise reads once, few, many or a size class.

d_gene,j_gene,v_gene,abundance,CDR3nt,CDR3aa
TRBD1,TRBJ1-2,TRBV18,NA,TGTGCCAGCTCTACCCGAGGACAGGGAGGGCATAACTATGGCTACACCTTC,CASSTRGQGGHNYGYTF
NA,TRBJ1-2,TRBV9,NA,TGTGCCAGCAGCGTAGTGGAGGGAGGCTACACCTTC,CASSVVEGGYTF
NA,TRBJ1-2,TRBV29-1,NA,TGCAGCGTTGATCAGAGGATGGATGGCTACACCTTC,CSVDQRMDGYTF
TRBD2,TRBJ2-1,TRBV5-1,NA,TGCGCCAGCAGCTTCACTAGCGGTTCCGCAAATGAGCAGTTCTTC,CASSFTSGSANEQFF
TRBD2,TRBJ2-4,TRBV10-3,NA,TGTGCCATCAGTGTCCGACTAGCGGGGGGGGTAGCCAAAAACATTCAGTACTTC,CAISVRLAGGVAKNIQYF
TRBD2,TRBJ2-7,TRBV6-5,NA,TGTGCCAGCAGTTACTCGTACGGGGAGGGCTACGAGCAGTACTTC,CASSYSYGEGYEQYF
NA,TRBJ1-3,TRBV12-2,NA,TGTGCAAGTCGCTTACCCCAGGCAGGGGGGAGACGTGGTTCTGGAAACACCATATATTTT,CASRLPQAGGRRGSGNTIYF
NA,TRBJ2-1,TRBV11-2,NA,TGTGCCAGCAGCTTAGTGGACAGCTACAATGAGCAGTTCTTC,CASSLVDSYNEQFF
TRBD1,TRBJ1-5,TRBV7-8,once,TGTGCCAGCAGCGCGCAACCGGACGGGACAGGTAGCAATCAGCCCCAGCATTTT,CASSAQPDGTGSNQPQHF
NA,TRBJ2-3,TRBV5-6,NA,TGTGCCAGCAGCTTGGGTATCAGGGTCACAGATACGCAGTATTTT,CASSLGIRVTDTQYF
TRBD1,TRBJ2-1,TRBV5-1,once,TGCGCCAGCAGCCCCGGGACAGTAATTTACAATGAGCAGTTCTTC,CASSPGTVIYNEQFF
NA,TRBJ1-5,TRBV10-3,NA,TGTGCCATCAGACAGGGAGACCAGCCCCAGCATTTT,CAIRQGDQPQHF
NA,TRBJ2-7,TRBV12-1,NA,TGTGCCAGCAGCTTTGGCCAGGCCGGCCCCCACTGCGAGCAGTACTTC,CASSFGQAGPHCEQYF
NA,TRBJ1-1,TRBV15,once,TGTGCCACCAGCAATGCTATTATGGGGGCCGTGGCTTTCTTT,CATSNAIMGAVAFF
NA,TRBJ2-3,TRBV7-8,NA,TGTGCCAGCAGTATCGACAATACAAATACGCAGTATTTT,CASSIDNTNTQYF
NA,TRBJ2-7,TRBV6-1,NA,TGTGCCAGCAGTGATTCAGACAGGATATACGAGCAGTACTTC,CASSDSDRIYEQYF
TRBD1,TRBJ1-2,TRBV29-1,NA,TGCAGCGTTGACTGGGGTGGACAGGAAAACTATGGCTACACCTTC,CSVDWGGQENYGYTF
TRBD1,TRBJ1-2,TRBV27,few,TGTGCCAGCAGTTTTGGACAGGGGGTTTCCTATGGCTACACCTTC,CASSFGQGVSYGYTF
TRBD2,TRBJ2-1,TRBV6-1,NA,TGTGCCAGCAGTGTAATTAGCGGGAGCTCCTACAATGAGCAGTTCTTC,CASSVISGSSYNEQFF
NA,TRBJ1-5,TRBV15,NA,TGTGCCACCATCACTGACAATCAGCCCCAGCATTTT,CATITDNQPQHF
TRBD1,TRBJ1-3,TRBV23-1,once,TGCGCCAGCACCCAAACAGGGGTAGGAAACACCATATATTTT,CASTQTGVGNTIYF
TRBD1,TRBJ2-7,TRBV6-5,once,TGTGCCAGCAGTTACTTACCGGGACAGGGGACCGAGCAGTACTTC,CASSYLPGQGTEQYF
NA,TRBJ1-5,TRBV6-1,once,TGTGCCAGCAGTGATATAGTACAGGCTATAGGCCAGCCCCAGCATTTT,CASSDIVQAIGQPQHF
TRBD2,TRBJ2-1,TRBV4-1,NA,TGCGCCAGCAGCCAAGAAGGACTAGCGGGAGCCAATGAGCAGTTCTTC,CASSQEGLAGANEQFF
TRBD1,TRBJ2-1,TRBV7-9,NA,TGTGCCAGCAGCTTAACACAGGGGGTTGGTGAGCAGTTCTTC,CASSLTQGVGEQFF
TRBD1,TRBJ1-1,TRBV29-1,NA,TGCAGCGTTGACGACAGGGCTGAAGCTTTCTTT,CSVDDRAEAFF
NA,TRBJ1-3,TRBV28,few,TGTGCCAGCAGTTTCTGGGGGGCTGGAAACACCATATATTTT,CASSFWGAGNTIYF
TRBD1,TRBJ1-2,TRBV11-2,NA,TGTGCCAGCAGCTTAGTCTCCGGACAGGGGCGAAAACTTAACTATGGCTACACCTTC,CASSLVSGQGRKLNYGYTF
NA,TRBJ1-3,TRBV6-5,once,TGTGCCAGCAGTTACTCACCAGGGGCTGGAAACACCATATATTTT,CASSYSPGAGNTIYF
TRBD1,TRBJ1-2,TRBV19,NA,TGTGCCAGTAGTAGCCGGGACAGGCCAGCTAACTATGGCTACACCTTC,CASSSRDRPANYGYTF
NA,TRBJ2-2,TRBV2,NA,TGTGCCAGCAGTGAAGCGAGCCAGAACACCGGGGAGCTGTTTTTT,CASSEASQNTGELFF